A single sample gave rise to the 32 T cell receptor beta chains below, sequenced in a study of T-cell reconstitution after alpha-beta-depleted transplantation in children. Unique molecular identifiers were incorporated into the prepared TCRbeta library. TCRdb re-called the PCR reads with MiXCR, one entry per CDR3 protein. The data contain a few hundred thousand distinct CDR3 sequences, 13% of them singletons. This sample comprised PBMCs, mostly from graft donor cells, obtained 360 days after TCRalphabeta/CD19-depleted stem cell transplant. Source of these receptors: a male patient younger than 18 who had a stem cell transplant for acute myeloid leukemia, so the T cells may come from the graft donor.

This chain uses TRBV4-1 with TRBJ2-5; 10 positions agree with TRBD1. From germline, CDR1 is MGHRA and CDR2 YSYEKL. Trimming at V came to 3 bases and at J to 5 bases, leaving 6 bases not matched to a gene. The CDR3 runs to 15 residues. The CDR3 DNA follows: TGCGCCAGCAGCCAGGGGGACAGGGGAGGGGAGACCCAGTACTTC. Translating it yields CASSQGDRGGETQYF.

The chain has TRBV20-1 and TRBJ2-5; D is perhaps TRBD2 (6 bases). CDR3 length: 13 residues. CDR1 and CDR2 from the germline V gene are DFQATT and SNEGSKA (reference sequence). Between the trimmed V and J ends, which lost 0 bases and 2 bases, there was a span of 7 bases. CDR3 sequence (DNA): TGCAGTGCTAGAGATGGGGGGCAAGAGACCCAGTACTTC. This translates into CSARDGGQETQYF.

Written as DNA, the CDR3 is TGTGCCTGGAGTAAGGACAGGCTATCCTACGAGCAGTACTTC. This encodes CAWSKDRLSYEQYF. The rearrangement links TRBV30 to TRBJ2-7; 7 nucleotides line up with TRBD1. V was clipped by 2 bases and J by 1 base; unmatched bases: 5. Germline CDR1 is GTSNPN and CDR2 is SVGIG (reference sequence). This CDR3 has 14 residues. Looking up the rest from reference TRBV30 and TRBJ2-7 gives the full variable domain: SQTIHQWPATLVQPVGSPLSLECTVEGTSNPNLYWYRQAAGRGLQLLFYSVGIGQISSEVPQNLSASRPQDRQFILSSKKLLLSDSGFYLCAWSKDRLSYEQYFGPGTRLTVT.

This clonotype showed up many times. The J gene is TRBJ2-1, the V gene TRBV2, with 8 bases that match TRBD2. The CDR3 length is 16 residues. The germline CDR1 and CDR2 sequences are SNHLY and FYNNEI. V trimming: 10 bases; J trimming: 3 bases; junction bases outside the gene matches: 14. The CDR3 DNA is TGTGCCACCTACCCGCTAGCGGGCAACCTCTACAATGAGCAGTTCTTC. Residues: CATYPLAGNLYNEQFF.

This clonotype showed up many times. The chain employs TRBV29-1 and TRBJ2-6; D is uncertain. CDR1 and CDR2 from the germline V gene are SQVTM and ANQGSEA. V was clipped by 5 bases and J by 0 bases, with 5 bases between them. The CDR3 runs 13 residues. The CDR3 coding sequence is TGCAGCGTTCGACCCTCTGGGGCCAACGTCCTGACTTTC. As protein: CSVRPSGANVLTF.

This clonotype came up once. The chain uses TRBV7-9 and TRBJ2-1; no firm D call. Trimming removed 1 base at V and 5 bases at J, with 18 bases between. CDR3 length: 17 amino acids. Germline CDR1 is SEHNR and CDR2 is FQNEAQ (reference sequence). In nucleotides, the CDR3 is TGTGCCAGCAGCTTAGGTCCCTGGAAGTTGGGGAACAATGAGCAGTTCTTC. This translates into CASSLGPWKLGNNEQFF.

The V gene is TRBV12-3 or TRBV12-4, the J gene TRBJ2-7; TRBD1 aligns across 7 bases. With 5 bases clipped from V and 0 bases from J, the junction kept 13 bases outside the gene matches. The CDR3 extends over 17 amino acids. In DNA, the CDR3 is TGTGCCAGCAGTAGGGACAGCCTTAGGGCCAGCTCCTACGAGCAGTACTTC. Translation: CASSRDSLRASSYEQYF.

In its sample, this clonotype was seen a few times. The chain recombines TRBV14 with TRBJ2-1; 9 bases line up with TRBD2. With 1 base clipped from V and 5 bases from J, the junction kept 15 bases outside the gene matches. Germline V CDR1 and CDR2: SGHDN, FVKESK. This CDR3 is built from 19 residues. CDR3 in DNA: TGTGCCAGCAGCCAAGCTCTAAGCCGGTCTCTAGCGGGAAACAATGAGCAGTTCTTC. This encodes CASSQALSRSLAGNNEQFF.

This clonotype was counted a few times. CDR3 in amino acids: CSALTSGVNTNEQFF. DNA of the CDR3: TGCAGTGCTCTGACTAGCGGGGTGAATACCAATGAGCAGTTCTTC. The gene calls are TRBV20-1 and TRBJ2-1, with TRBD2 matching 11 bases. The CDR3 runs to 15 residues. CDR1 is DFQATT and CDR2 is SNEGSKA in the germline V gene (reference sequence). Trimming removed 5 bases from V and 6 bases from J; junction bases left unmatched: 9.

In its sample, this clonotype was seen a few times. This chain joins TRBV30 and TRBJ2-1; D is possibly TRBD1 (5 bases). The CDR3 is made up of 12 amino acids. Between the trimmed V and J ends, which lost 4 bases and 9 bases, there was a span of 13 bases. Germline CDR1 is GTSNPN and CDR2 is SVGIG (reference sequence). This CDR3 is CAWTPPTVEQFF. As DNA, the CDR3 is TGTGCCTGGACCCCTCCGACAGTTGAGCAGTTCTTC.

The sample holds a few counts of this clonotype. V usage is TRBV11-1 and J usage is TRBJ2-7; TRBD2 agrees at 14 bases. Trimming removed 4 bases from V and 3 bases from J; junction bases left unmatched: 11. The CDR3 consists of 18 residues. In germline, CDR1 is SGHAT, CDR2 FQDESV (reference sequence). The CDR3: CASSYLRGLAGAGYEQYF. The DNA of the CDR3 is TGTGCCAGCAGCTATCTAAGGGGACTAGCGGGAGCCGGCTACGAGCAGTACTTC.

As regards this clonotype: Compared with germline, one end of the junction differs, possibly owing to a read error. The V and J genes are TRBV12-3 or TRBV12-4 and TRBJ2-1; 12 nucleotides match TRBD2. This CDR3 comprises 19 residues. The DNA of the CDR3 is TGTACCAGCAGTTTCGGACTAGCGGGACTAGACAGCTCCTACAATGAGCAGTTCTTC. It translates to CTSSFGLAGLDSSYNEQFF.

CDR3 DNA sequence: TGTGCCAGCAGCCAAGCGGGACAGGGGATTTCCTACGAGCAGTACTTC. It specifies CASSQAGQGISYEQYF. The chain combines TRBV4-2 with TRBJ2-7; TRBD1 matches 10 bases. Germline V gene sequence: CDR1 LGHNA, CDR2 YNFKEQ. There are 16 residues in the CDR3. V trimming: 1 base; J trimming: 1 base; junction bases outside the gene matches: 4.

The sample holds many counts of this clonotype. V and J are TRBV29-1 and TRBJ2-3, with TRBD2 identical over 10 bases. The CDR3 has 16 amino acids. The trim removed 3 bases at V and 0 bases at J, leaving 6 bases unmatched. CDR1 and CDR2 (germline): SQVTM, ANQGSEA. DNA of the CDR3: TGCAGCGTTGATATGCTAGCGGGGGCTAGCACAGATACGCAGTATTTT. Translating gives CSVDMLAGASTDTQYF.

J is TRBJ2-7 and V is TRBV28; 10 bases align to TRBD2. The V segment lost 3 bases and the J segment 3 bases; nucleotides outside the gene matches: 14. CDR1 is MDHEN, CDR2 SYDVKM, per germline. The CDR3 is 18 residues long. CDR3 bases: TGTGCCAGCAGTTTGAGGCGGACGCGGACTAGCGGAGACTACGAGCAGTACTTC. Translating it yields CASSLRRTRTSGDYEQYF.

This clonotype appeared a few times. V gene TRBV7-6 combines with J gene TRBJ2-3; TRBD2 agrees at 7 bases. CDR3 length equals 16 residues. The V segment lost 3 bases and the J segment 0 bases; nucleotides outside the gene matches: 6. Germline V lookup: CDR1 SGHVS, CDR2 FNYEAQ. The CDR3 DNA reads TGTGCCAGCAGCTTCTCTAGCGGACCTAGCACAGATACGCAGTATTTT. Protein: CASSFSSGPSTDTQYF.

The CDR3 nucleotides read TGTGCCTTCGCAGCGCAAGAGACCCAGTACTTC. This gives the protein CAFAAQETQYF. The rearrangement uses TRBV30 and TRBJ2-5; D gene uncertain. The CDR3 contains 11 residues. The V and J ends lost 7 bases and 2 bases respectively, with 8 bases between them. The germline V gene encodes CDR1 GTSNPN and CDR2 SVGIG (reference sequence).

The gene calls are TRBV6-5 and TRBJ1-1, with D maybe TRBD1 (5 bases). Germline V gene data show CDR1 as MNHEY and CDR2 as SVGAGI. The CDR3 consists of 11 residues. Trimming pared 6 bases from V and 7 bases from J, leaving 9 bases between. The CDR3 spells CASRRDLEAFF. DNA of the CDR3: TGTGCCAGCAGGAGGGACCTTGAAGCTTTCTTT.

This clonotype appeared a few times. V and J are TRBV9 and TRBJ2-5, with D unclear. V was trimmed by 0 bases and J by 0 bases, leaving 6 bases between them. The CDR3 length is 14 residues. Germline CDR1 and CDR2: SGDLS and YYNGEE. The CDR3 here is CASSVGDYQETQYF. CDR3 nucleotides: TGTGCCAGCAGCGTAGGAGATTACCAAGAGACCCAGTACTTC.

The J gene is TRBJ2-1, the V gene TRBV4-2; no firm D call. The CDR3 covers 11 residues. Trimming removed 0 bases at V and 9 bases at J, with 3 bases between. CDR1 is LGHNA and CDR2 is YNFKEQ in the germline V gene. CDR3 protein: CASSQDAEQFF. CDR3 coding DNA: TGTGCCAGCAGCCAAGATGCTGAGCAGTTCTTC.

This clonotype was counted only a few times. The chain links TRBV6-5 to TRBJ2-1; D is unclear. Trimming took 10 bases from V and 4 from J, leaving 11 bases between them. The CDR3 spans 12 residues. The germline CDR1 and CDR2 sequences are MNHEY and SVGAGI. Here the CDR3 DNA reads TGTGCCACCCTCACAGCATACAATGAGCAGTTCTTC. Its translation is CATLTAYNEQFF.

This clonotype showed up many times. At one boundary the junction diverges from the germline segment, which might be a read error. V usage is TRBV12-3 or TRBV12-4 and J usage is TRBJ1-3, with a tentative D call TRBD1 (5 bases). The CDR3 consists of 14 residues. Here the CDR3 DNA reads TGTGCCAGCAGTTTAGAAGGGGTTGGAGACACCATATATTTT. It codes for CASSLEGVGDTIYF.

In this sample, this clonotype turned up a few times. The chain carries TRBV20-1 and TRBJ2-1; 8 bases are a match to TRBD2. V lost 1 base, J lost 3 bases, and 5 bases stayed unmatched. The germline V gene has CDR1 DFQATT and CDR2 SNEGSKA (reference sequence). The CDR3 runs 15 residues. CDR3: CSARAFSGIYNEQFF. The CDR3 nucleotides read TGCAGTGCTAGAGCCTTTAGCGGGATCTACAATGAGCAGTTCTTC.

A few counts support this clonotype. The V gene is TRBV7-9, the J gene TRBJ1-6; 8 nucleotides agree with TRBD1. The germline gives CDR1 SEHNR, CDR2 FQNEAQ (reference sequence). With V trimmed by 4 bases and J by 7 bases, 6 bases remained unmatched. The CDR3 extends over 15 amino acids. The CDR3 DNA reads TGTGCCAGCAGCTCAGGGGACAGGTGGAATTCACCCCTCCACTTT. Its translation is CASSSGDRWNSPLHF.

The chain is built from TRBV20-1 and TRBJ2-5, with 10 bases identical to TRBD2. V trimming: 7 bases; J trimming: 3 bases; junction bases outside the gene matches: 11. CDR3 size: 15 residues. Germline lookup yields CDR1 DFQATT and CDR2 SNEGSKA (reference sequence). CDR3 sequence: CSDLKHGTSEETQYF. Written as DNA, the CDR3 is TGCAGTGACTTAAAACATGGGACTAGCGAAGAGACCCAGTACTTC.

V usage is TRBV20-1 and J usage is TRBJ2-4, with 9 bases identical to TRBD2. In germline, CDR1 is DFQATT, CDR2 SNEGSKA (reference sequence). The CDR3 covers 18 residues. Trimming at V came to 1 base and at J to 0 bases, leaving 10 bases not matched to a gene. The CDR3 sequence: CSARALQLAGLAKNIQYF. The CDR3 nucleotides are TGCAGTGCTAGAGCCCTGCAACTAGCGGGCCTAGCCAAAAACATTCAGTACTTC.

The rearrangement uses TRBV28 and TRBJ2-7; D may be TRBD2 (6 bases). There are 14 residues in the CDR3. CDR1 is MDHEN, CDR2 SYDVKM, per germline. The V and J ends lost 8 bases and 4 bases respectively, with 18 bases between them. CDR3 nucleotides: TGTGCCAGCGGAGGGACCCCCCGACCGTACGAGCAGTACTTC. Translating gives CASGGTPRPYEQYF.

This clonotype was found a few times. The chain employs TRBV27 and TRBJ2-7; 12 bases fit TRBD2. J gave up 4 bases and V 7 bases, and 8 bases lay outside the gene matches. Germline V CDR1 and CDR2: MNHEY, SMNVEV (reference sequence). The CDR3 covers 15 residues. In DNA form, the CDR3 reads TGTGCCAGCACCCAACTAGCGGGAGGAAGATACGAGCAGTACTTC. This translates into CASTQLAGGRYEQYF.

This clonotype appeared a few times. The chain links TRBV6-2 or TRBV6-3 to TRBJ2-2; D ambiguous. Between the trimmed V and J ends, which lost 2 bases and 3 bases, there was a span of 16 bases. This CDR3 is 17 amino acids long. Looked up from germline, CDR1 is MNHEY and CDR2 is SVGEGT. The CDR3 loop reads CASSYPERRTDTGELFF. CDR3 in DNA: TGTGCCAGCAGTTACCCGGAACGCCGAACCGACACCGGGGAGCTGTTTTTT.

The V and J genes are TRBV7-9 and TRBJ1-4; D perhaps matches TRBD1 (6 bases). V was cut by 1 base and J by 8 bases, with 17 bases left in between. The germline gives CDR1 SEHNR, CDR2 FQNEAQ (reference sequence). This CDR3 has 16 residues. The CDR3 spells CASSLVRGVRQEKLFF. The CDR3 nucleotides are TGTGCCAGCAGCTTAGTCAGGGGAGTTCGGCAGGAAAAACTGTTTTTT.

V and J are TRBV21-1 and TRBJ1-1. TRBV21-1 has pseudogene status. The CDR3 sequence is 12 residues long. The CDR3 here is CASSKGRAEAFF. The CDR3, as DNA: TGTGCCAGCAGCAAAGGAAGGGCTGAAGCTTTCTTT.

In its sample, this clonotype was seen once. The chain joins TRBV4-2 to TRBJ1-6; 10 bases fit TRBD1. CDR1 and CDR2 (germline): LGHNA, YNFKEQ. The CDR3 contains 16 residues. With V trimmed by 5 bases and J by 9 bases, 10 bases remained unmatched. CDR3 region: CASSKRDRGSVSPLHF. DNA of the CDR3: TGTGCCAGCAGCAAACGGGACAGGGGTTCAGTTTCACCCCTCCACTTT.